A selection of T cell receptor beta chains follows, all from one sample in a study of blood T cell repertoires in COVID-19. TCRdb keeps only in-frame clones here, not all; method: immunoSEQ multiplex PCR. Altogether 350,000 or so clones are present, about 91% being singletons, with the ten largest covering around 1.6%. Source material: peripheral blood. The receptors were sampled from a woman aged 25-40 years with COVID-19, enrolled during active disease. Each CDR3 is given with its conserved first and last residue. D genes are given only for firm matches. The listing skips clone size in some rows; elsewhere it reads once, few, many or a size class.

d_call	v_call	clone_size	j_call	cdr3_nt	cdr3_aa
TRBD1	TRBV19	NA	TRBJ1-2	TGTGCCAGTAGTATAGGGACAGGGTATGATGGCTACACCTTC	CASSIGTGYDGYTF
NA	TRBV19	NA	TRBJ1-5	TGTGCCAGTAGTAGGAGGGCTAGCGATCAGCCCCAGCATTTT	CASSRRASDQPQHF
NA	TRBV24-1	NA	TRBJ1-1	TGTGCCACCAGGGGGGCTGAGAACACTGAAGCTTTCTTT	CATRGAENTEAFF
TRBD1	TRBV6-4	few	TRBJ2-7	TGTGCCAGCAGTGAAGGGACAGGAGGCTCCTACGAGCAGTACTTC	CASSEGTGGSYEQYF
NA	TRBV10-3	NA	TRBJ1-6	TGTGCCATCAGCCCCGGCTCCTATAATTCACCCCTCCACTTT	CAISPGSYNSPLHF
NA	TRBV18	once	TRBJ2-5	TGTGCCAGCTCGTGGCAGGGGCAAGAGACCCAGTACTTC	CASSWQGQETQYF
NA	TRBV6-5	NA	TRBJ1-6	TGTGCCAGCAGGGGCGACAGGTACTCTAGGTCACCCCTCCACTTT	CASRGDRYSRSPLHF
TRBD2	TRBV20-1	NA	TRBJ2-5	TGCAGTGCTAGTGGGGTTGGGGCCCTAGGACTAGCGGGGGGGCCTCTGGAGACCCAGTACTTC	CSASGVGALGLAGGPLETQYF
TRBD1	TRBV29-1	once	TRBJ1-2	TGCAGCGCTCCGGACAGGGGGAATGGCTACACCTTC	CSAPDRGNGYTF
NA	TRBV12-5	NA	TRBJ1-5	TGTGCTAGTGGTTTGGTACCCCCAATAACAGGGATCGGTAGCAATCAGCCCCAGCATTTT	CASGLVPPITGIGSNQPQHF
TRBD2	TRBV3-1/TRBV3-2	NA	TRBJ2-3	TGTGCCAGCAGCCCCGGGACTAGCGGGGGGTTTACAGATACGCAGTATTTT	CASSPGTSGGFTDTQYF
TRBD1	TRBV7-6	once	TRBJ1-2	TGTGCCAGCAGCTTGGGGACAGCTAACTATGGCTACACCTTC	CASSLGTANYGYTF
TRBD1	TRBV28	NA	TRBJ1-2	TGTGCCAGCAGTTCCGGGACAGCTAACTATGGCTACACCTTC	CASSSGTANYGYTF
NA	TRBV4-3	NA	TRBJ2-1	TGCGCCAGCAGCCAATTACTAGCAGAGGAGCAGTTCTTC	CASSQLLAEEQFF
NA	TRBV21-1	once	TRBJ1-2	TGTGCCAGCAGGCCCCGGTCGGGTCCCACCTATGGCTACACCTTC	CASRPRSGPTYGYTF
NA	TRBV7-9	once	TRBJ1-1	TGTGCCAGCAGCTTACGGGATAGTTGGGCTGAAGCTTTCTTT	CASSLRDSWAEAFF
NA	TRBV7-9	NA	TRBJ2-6	TGTGCCAGCTCGGGGGAGAACCTTCGGGGGGCCAACGTCCTGACTTTC	CASSGENLRGANVLTF
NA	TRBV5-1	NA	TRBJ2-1	TGCGCCAGCAGCTTGACAGGACAGCCAAGCTCCTACAATGAGCAGTTCTTC	CASSLTGQPSSYNEQFF
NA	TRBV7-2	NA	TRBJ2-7	TGTGCCAGCAGCTTTGTCCCAGGGAACGAGCAGTACTTC	CASSFVPGNEQYF
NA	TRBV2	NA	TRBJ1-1	TGTGCCAGCAGGGTAGACAGGAACACTGAAGCTTTCTTT	CASRVDRNTEAFF
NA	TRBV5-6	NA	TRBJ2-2	TGTGCCAGCAGCTTGGTAGGGGCCGAAACCGGGGAGCTGTTTTTT	CASSLVGAETGELFF
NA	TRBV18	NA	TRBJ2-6	TGTGCCAGCTCACCAGACTCTTTGTTCTCTGGGGCCAACGTCCTGACTTTC	CASSPDSLFSGANVLTF
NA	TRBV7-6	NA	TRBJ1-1	TGTGCCAGCAGCTTAGGCCGCCGGGGGGGGACTGAAGCTTTCTTT	CASSLGRRGGTEAFF
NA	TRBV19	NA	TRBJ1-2	TGTGCCAGTAGTTACTCGGGGGGTGATGGCTATGGCTACACCTTC	CASSYSGGDGYGYTF
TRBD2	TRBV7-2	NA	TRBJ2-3	TGTGCCAGCGAAGCGGGCGGGGGGGACACAGATACGCAGTATTTT	CASEAGGGDTDTQYF
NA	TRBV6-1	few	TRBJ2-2	TGTGCCAGCAGTGAGTTGGAGGGAGACACCGGGGAGCTGTTTTTT	CASSELEGDTGELFF
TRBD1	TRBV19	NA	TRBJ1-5	TGTGCCAGTGGGGGGACAGGAGTCTGGCCCCAGCATTTT	CASGGTGVWPQHF
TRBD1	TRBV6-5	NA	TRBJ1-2	TGTGCCAGCACGAGCCCGGGACAGGGGTGGTATGGCTACACCTTC	CASTSPGQGWYGYTF
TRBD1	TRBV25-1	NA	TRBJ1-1	TGTGCCAGCAGTGGACTCCCAGGACAGGGGGCTCCTTGGACTGAAGCTTTCTTT	CASSGLPGQGAPWTEAFF
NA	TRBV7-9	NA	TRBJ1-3	TGTGCCAGCAGAGAAAAACAGGGAGCCCGGAACACCATATATTTT	CASREKQGARNTIYF
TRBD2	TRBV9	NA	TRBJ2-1	TGTGCCAGCCTAGCGGGGGGCCCGAGCTCCTACAATGAGCAGTTCTTC	CASLAGGPSSYNEQFF
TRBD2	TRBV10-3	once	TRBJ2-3	TGTGCCATCATGGGGACTAGCGGGGGGACCCCTAGCACAGATACGCAGTATTTT	CAIMGTSGGTPSTDTQYF
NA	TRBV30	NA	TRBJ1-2	TGTGCCTGGAGTGGTCCGCCGGTCAGCTACACCTTC	CAWSGPPVSYTF
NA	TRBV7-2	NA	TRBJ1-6	TGTGCCAGCAGCTTAGAGAGGAATTCACCCCTCCACTTT	CASSLERNSPLHF
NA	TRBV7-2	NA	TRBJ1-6	TGTGCCAGCAGCCTCGGACGGGGTTCACCCCTCCACTTT	CASSLGRGSPLHF
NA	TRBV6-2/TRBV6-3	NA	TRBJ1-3	TGTGCCAGCAGCCCAACGGGAGTCTCTGGAAACACCATATATTTT	CASSPTGVSGNTIYF
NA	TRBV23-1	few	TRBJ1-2	TGCGCCAGCAGTCAAACACACTATGGCTACACCTTC	CASSQTHYGYTF
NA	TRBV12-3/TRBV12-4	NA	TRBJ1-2	TGTGCCAGCAGTTTATTATTTAACTATGGCTACACCTTC	CASSLLFNYGYTF
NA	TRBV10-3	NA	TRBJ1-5	TGTGCCATCAGTCCCACAGAGAACGGCAATCAGCCCCAGCATTTT	CAISPTENGNQPQHF
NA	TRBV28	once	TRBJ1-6	TGTGCCAGCAGCCCGGGGGGGGGTAATTCACCCCTCCACTTT	CASSPGGGNSPLHF
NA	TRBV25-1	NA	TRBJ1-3	TGTGCCAGCAGCAGAAGCTCTGGAAACACCATATATTTT	CASSRSSGNTIYF
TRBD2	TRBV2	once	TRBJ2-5	TGTGCCAGCAGGCGGGGGGAGGGTCAAGAGACCCAGTACTTC	CASRRGEGQETQYF
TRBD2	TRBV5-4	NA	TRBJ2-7	TGTGCCAGCAGTCCAGCGGGGGGACTTCACTACGAGCAGTACTTC	CASSPAGGLHYEQYF
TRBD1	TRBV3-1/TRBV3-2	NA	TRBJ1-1	TGTGCCAGCAGCCAAGATATAACAGGGGGGTTGGACACTGAAGCTTTCTTT	CASSQDITGGLDTEAFF
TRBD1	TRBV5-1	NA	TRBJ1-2	TGCGCCAGCAGACCCGGGACAGGGGATGGCTACACCTTC	CASRPGTGDGYTF
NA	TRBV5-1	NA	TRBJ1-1	TGCGCCAGCAGCTTGTACCCGGCAGGGAGGACGGGTGAAGCTTTCTTT	CASSLYPAGRTGEAFF
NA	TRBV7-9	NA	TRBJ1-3	TGTGCCAGCAGCAAGTCCGGTCAAGGAAACACCATATATTTT	CASSKSGQGNTIYF